Detailed here is one T cell receptor beta chain. This entry comes from a study of shared clonotypes between healthy human individuals. Donors were healthy HIV-negative adults without recently reported acute infections or vaccinations. Negatively enriched CD4+ T cells were divided by CD45RA into naive and memory. TCRdb keeps only in-frame clones here, not all; method: immunoSEQ multiplex PCR. The sample lists approximately 1.5 million clones, about 98.5% seen once, with approximately 0.4% in the top ten. The V end was cut by 5 bases, the J end by 4 bases, with 15 bases between. Germline lookup yields CDR1 MNHEY and CDR2 SMNVEV (reference sequence). This CDR3 comprises 15 residues.

The chain couples TRBV27 to TRBJ2-1; D tentatively fits TRBD1 or TRBD2 (5 bases each). Sequenced: naive CD4+ T cells sorted from blood. Specified subset: CD45RA+ positively selected. The clonotype was recovered from a man aged 30 to 39 in good health. The CDR3 protein is CASSPVGTIYNEQFF. The CDR3, as DNA: TGTGCCAGCAGTCCCGTTGGGACCATTTACAATGAGCAGTTCTTC.